The 15 T cell receptor beta chains below come from one sample, sequenced in a study of T-cell reconstitution after alpha-beta-depleted transplantation in children. TCRbeta library construction was performed incorporating unique molecular identifiers. TCRdb reprocessed the PCR reads via MiXCR and lists one record per CDR3 protein. The sample gives about 410,000 distinct CDR3 sequences, approximately 20% of which show up once; less than 4.5% is in the top ten. Sequencing used PBMCs from the stem cell graft donor, obtained from the stem cell graft. These receptors came from a human donor who donated a stem cell graft to a child with acute myeloid leukemia.

This clonotype was picked up a small number of times. The rearrangement uses TRBV20-1 and TRBJ2-1; D may be TRBD2 (5 bases). Germline CDR1 is DFQATT and CDR2 is SNEGSKA (reference sequence). CDR3 length: 15 residues. The V and J ends lost 6 bases and 2 bases respectively, with 17 bases between them. CDR3: CSARRAGGTYNEQFF. Written as DNA, the CDR3 is TGCAGTGCCAGACGGGCAGGAGGTACCTACAATGAGCAGTTCTTC.

V gene TRBV29-1 combines with J gene TRBJ2-7; D unresolved. Trimming left V 4 bases short and J 0 bases short, with 10 bases between. The CDR3 totals 13 residues. Germline CDR1 is SQVTM and CDR2 is ANQGSEA. CDR3 in DNA: TGCAGCGTTGGAGGACGGAACTCCTACGAGCAGTACTTC. Encoded protein: CSVGGRNSYEQYF.

This clonotype was picked up many times. The rearrangement uses TRBV20-1 and TRBJ2-2; D possibly corresponds to TRBD1 (6 bases). Trimming stripped 2 bases from V and 1 base from J, with 8 bases between. The V gene's germline CDR1 is DFQATT and CDR2 SNEGSKA (reference sequence). The CDR3 is 14 amino acids. CDR3 sequence reads: CSARPGQNTGELFF. Here the CDR3 DNA reads TGCAGTGCTAGACCGGGACAGAACACCGGGGAGCTGTTTTTT.

This clonotype was detected ten times or more. As DNA, the CDR3 is TGCGCCAGCAGCCAAGAATGGCTAGCGGAAATTCCCAATGAGCAGTTCTTC. Translating gives CASSQEWLAEIPNEQFF. The chain employs TRBV4-3 and TRBJ2-1; 7 bases fit TRBD2. The junction had 11 bases not matched to a gene; V was cut back by 0 bases and J by 6 bases. CDR1 is LGHNA, CDR2 YSLEER, per germline. CDR3 size: 17 residues.

This clonotype has at least ten counts. The chain links TRBV20-1 to TRBJ2-1; 9 bases map to TRBD2. This CDR3 is 17 amino acids long. Per germline, CDR1 DFQATT and CDR2 SNEGSKA (reference sequence). V lost 1 base and J lost 4; bases outside the gene matches: 11. The CDR3: CSARGPRVAGAYNEQFF. CDR3 nucleotide sequence: TGCAGTGCTAGAGGCCCTAGGGTAGCGGGAGCATACAATGAGCAGTTCTTC.

There are a few counts of this clonotype. J is TRBJ1-5 and V is TRBV6-1; D gene ambiguous. This CDR3 spans 15 amino acids. V gave up 4 bases and J gave up 2 bases, with 12 bases separating them. Germline assignment: CDR1 MNHNS and CDR2 SASEGT. Here the CDR3 reads CASSGSAWGNQPQHF. Written as DNA, the CDR3 is TGTGCCAGCAGTGGTAGCGCATGGGGCAATCAGCCCCAGCATTTT.

This clonotype occurred many times. The chain links TRBV28 to TRBJ2-1; D unclear. V dropped 2 bases and J dropped 0 bases, with 11 bases sitting between them. Germline V gene sequence: CDR1 MDHEN, CDR2 SYDVKM. There are 16 residues in the CDR3. As DNA, the CDR3 is TGTGCCAGCAGTTTAGCTCCCCTAAACTCCTACAATGAGCAGTTCTTC. This translates into CASSLAPLNSYNEQFF.

The V and J genes are TRBV12-3 or TRBV12-4 and TRBJ2-5; 7 nucleotides match TRBD1. V shed 3 bases and J 2 bases; nucleotides not matched to a gene: 18. The CDR3 has 19 residues. CDR3 amino acids: CASSFFLTSTGIGQETQYF. The CDR3 nucleotides are TGTGCCAGCAGTTTCTTCCTCACTTCGACAGGGATTGGTCAAGAGACCCAGTACTTC.

V usage is TRBV7-9 and J usage is TRBJ2-7, with D possibly being TRBD1 or TRBD2 (6 bases each). This CDR3 has 16 residues. Germline CDR1 is SEHNR and CDR2 is FQNEAQ (reference sequence). Trimming cost V 1 base and J 6 bases, with 19 bases left between them. The CDR3 reads CASSLGRQAWTIEQYF. The DNA of the CDR3 is TGTGCCAGCAGCTTAGGACGACAGGCGTGGACTATCGAGCAGTACTTC.

This rearrangement joins TRBV18 to TRBJ2-1; 8 bases are shared with TRBD1. V shed 3 bases and J 6 bases; nucleotides not matched to a gene: 7. There are 15 residues in the CDR3. Per germline, CDR1 KGHSH and CDR2 LQKENI. The CDR3 DNA reads as TGTGCCAGCTCACCCTTGGGACAGGAGTTCAATGAGCAGTTCTTC. It yields the protein CASSPLGQEFNEQFF.

This clonotype was observed a handful of times. V is TRBV11-2 and J is TRBJ2-7; D remains ambiguous. Trimming pared 0 bases from V and 9 bases from J, leaving 6 bases between. The CDR3 totals 11 residues. The germline CDR1 and CDR2 sequences are SGHAT and FQNNGV. In DNA form, the CDR3 reads TGTGCCAGCAGCTTAGACGGTGGGCAGTACTTC. Its translation: CASSLDGGQYF.

V and J are TRBV5-1 and TRBJ2-7; D unclear. V lost 6 bases, J lost 8 bases, and 6 bases lay in between. Germline CDR1 is SGHRS and CDR2 is YFSETQ. CDR3 length equals 9 residues. The CDR3 loop is CASIRKQYF. The CDR3 DNA is TGCGCCAGCATCCGAAAGCAGTACTTC.

This clonotype was recorded a few times. The rearrangement links TRBV9 to TRBJ2-1, with D uncertain. Trimming left V 2 bases short and J 7 bases short, with 10 bases between. This CDR3 has 13 amino acids. Germline V lookup: CDR1 SGDLS, CDR2 YYNGEE. The CDR3 bases are TGTGCCAGCAGCGTCCCCCCCTGGAATGAGCAGTTCTTC. Its protein is CASSVPPWNEQFF.

This clonotype has a handful of counts. The chain uses TRBV9 and TRBJ2-1, with TRBD1 matching 9 bases. The V and J ends lost 1 base and 4 bases, in that order; junction bases with no gene match: 6. This CDR3 has 16 amino acids. CDR1 is SGDLS and CDR2 is YYNGEE in the germline V gene. DNA of the CDR3: TGTGCCAGCAGCGTACAGCCGGGACAGGGATACAATGAGCAGTTCTTC. This gives the protein CASSVQPGQGYNEQFF.

Only a few counts were recorded for this clonotype. This chain uses TRBV27 with TRBJ2-2; D is possibly TRBD2 (5 bases). The CDR3 extends over 14 amino acids. Germline V gene sequence: CDR1 MNHEY, CDR2 SMNVEV (reference sequence). The V end was cut by 7 bases, the J end by 7 bases, with 16 bases between. The CDR3 loop reads CASMASSAGGELFF. The CDR3 DNA is TGTGCCAGCATGGCAAGTTCTGCGGGCGGGGAGCTGTTTTTT.